These 29 T cell receptor beta chains share one sample of origin, sequenced in a study of cytomegalovirus exposure and HLA in healthy donors. Data came from immunoSEQ multiplex PCR; TCRdb stores just in-frame clones and leaves some out. The sample has fewer than 350,000 clones; around nine tenths are singletons. Sequenced input: PBMCs. Receptor source: a young woman in good health and CMV-seronegative.

The CDR3 DNA sequence: TGTGCCAGCAGCTTCGCCGGCGGAAGCACAGATACGCAGTATTTT. It specifies CASSFAGGSTDTQYF. The chain recombines TRBV5-6 with TRBJ2-3; D not certain. Germline V gives CDR1 SGHDT, CDR2 YYEEEE. The V and J ends lost 2 bases and 0 bases respectively, with 10 bases between them. This CDR3 region has 15 residues.

The V gene is TRBV5-1, the J gene TRBJ2-2; no firm D call. CDR1 and CDR2 (germline): SGHRS, YFSETQ. The CDR3 consists of 15 residues. V lost 4 bases to trimming and J lost 6 bases, with 16 bases between them. The CDR3 coding sequence is TGCGCCAGCAGCACTGGGCACGTAGGTGCCGGGGAGCTGTTTTTT. Its translation: CASSTGHVGAGELFF. The variable domain in full, with the rest retrieved from reference TRBV5-1 and TRBJ2-2, is KAGVTQTPRYLIKTRGQQVTLSCSPISGHRSVSWYQQTPGQGLQFLFEYFSETQRNKGNFPGRFSGRQFSNSRSEMNVSTLELGDSALYLCASSTGHVGAGELFFGEGSRLTVL.

The chain couples TRBV4-1 to TRBJ2-1; 7 nucleotides line up with TRBD2. Per the germline V gene, CDR1 is MGHRA and CDR2 is YSYEKL. CDR3 length: 15 residues. V was pared by 1 base and J by 12 bases, with 12 bases of the junction left unmatched. CDR3 sequence (DNA): TGCGCCAGCAGCCAAGTGATTTTGTTGGGAGGGGCGCAGTTCTTC. This translates into CASSQVILLGGAQFF.

The chain recombines TRBV19 with TRBJ2-5; D possibly corresponds to TRBD1 (6 bases). The ends were cut back, 7 bases at V and 2 bases at J, with 14 bases in the middle. CDR1 is LNHDA and CDR2 is SQIVND in the germline V gene (reference sequence). This CDR3 is 14 amino acids long. The CDR3 loop is CASTPDSRQETQYF. CDR3 coding DNA: TGTGCCAGTACTCCGGACAGCAGACAAGAGACCCAGTACTTC.

V gene TRBV25-1 combines with J gene TRBJ2-2; 14 positions agree with TRBD2. Germline lookup yields CDR1 MGHDK and CDR2 SYGVNS. The CDR3 is 18 amino acids. V shed 6 bases and J 5 bases; nucleotides not matched to a gene: 11. Written as DNA, the CDR3 is TGTGCCAGCAGACAAACCGGGACTAGCGGGAGCGGGACCGGGGAGCTGTTTTTT. Translating gives CASRQTGTSGSGTGELFF. The entire variable domain, with the rest obtained from reference TRBV25-1 and TRBJ2-2, is as follows: EADIYQTPRYLVIGTGKKITLECSQTMGHDKMYWYQQDPGMELHLIHYSYGVNSTEKGDLSSESTVSRIRTEHFPLTLESARPSHTSQYLCASRQTGTSGSGTGELFFGEGSRLTVL.

In nucleotides, the CDR3 is TGTGCCAGCAGTCTACCCGACAGGGGGGAGCGACCACCCCAGCATTTT. The encoded protein is CASSLPDRGERPPQHF. This chain joins TRBV6-6 and TRBJ1-5; 9 bases agree with TRBD1. Germline trimming cut 5 bases from V and 10 bases from J; bases unmatched to any gene: 15. Germline lookup yields CDR1 MNHNY and CDR2 SVGAGI (reference sequence). CDR3 length: 16 amino acids.

This chain links TRBV2 with TRBJ2-1; 8 bases are shared with TRBD1. V shed 5 bases, J shed 6 bases, and the junction held 3 bases outside the gene matches. Looked up from germline, CDR1 is SNHLY and CDR2 is FYNNEI. The CDR3 runs 13 residues. CDR3 amino acids: CASSSDRGNEQFF. CDR3 coding DNA: TGTGCCAGCAGTTCAGACAGGGGCAATGAGCAGTTCTTC.

The chain uses TRBV28 and TRBJ1-2; unclear D gene. CDR1 and CDR2 from the germline V gene are MDHEN and SYDVKM. The CDR3 covers 12 residues. Trimming stripped 8 bases from V and 0 bases from J, with 7 bases between. CDR3 sequence (DNA): TGTGCCAGCGCGGACTCTAACTATGGCTACACCTTC. Its translation: CASADSNYGYTF.

This clone occurred once. This chain joins TRBV27 and TRBJ1-5; unclear D gene. Germline-derived CDR1 and CDR2 are MNHEY and SMNVEV (reference sequence). This CDR3 has 14 residues. V was shortened by 5 bases and J by 7 bases, with 15 bases between the two germline ends. Here the CDR3 DNA reads TGTGCCAGCAGTGCTATGGGCCGCGGGCAGCCCCAGCATTTT. Translating gives CASSAMGRGQPQHF.

The chain recombines TRBV7-6 with TRBJ1-2; D unresolved. Trimming took 0 bases from V and 3 from J, leaving 8 bases between them. Germline values: CDR1 SGHVS, CDR2 FNYEAQ. This CDR3 spans 14 amino acids. The CDR3 DNA sequence: TGTGCCAGCAGCTTAGCATACGGGGACTATGGCTACACCTTC. It encodes CASSLAYGDYGYTF.

The chain is built from TRBV14 and TRBJ2-7, with 8 bases matching TRBD1. Trimming removed 4 bases from V and 2 bases from J; junction bases left unmatched: 4. Per the germline V gene, CDR1 is SGHDN and CDR2 is FVKESK. This CDR3 region has 14 residues. The CDR3 coding sequence is TGTGCCAGCAGCCCACTGGGACAGGCCTACGAGCAGTACTTC. It translates to CASSPLGQAYEQYF.

The chain combines TRBV13 with TRBJ2-3; 7 bases match TRBD2. The V segment lost 4 bases and the J segment 4 bases; nucleotides outside the gene matches: 5. From germline, CDR1 is PRHDT and CDR2 FYEKMQ (reference sequence). CDR3 length: 14 residues. This CDR3 reads CASSSAAGADTQYF. CDR3 in DNA: TGTGCCAGCAGCTCCGCGGCGGGAGCAGATACGCAGTATTTT.

This chain connects TRBV27 to TRBJ1-2, with a possible D match to TRBD1 (6 bases). Trimming cost V 5 bases and J 4 bases, with 17 bases left between them. Germline values: CDR1 MNHEY, CDR2 SMNVEV (reference sequence). The CDR3 is 15 amino acids. CDR3: CASSVNGGASYGYTF. The CDR3 DNA is TGTGCCAGCAGTGTTAATGGGGGGGCGAGCTATGGCTACACCTTC.

The chain combines TRBV18 with TRBJ1-5; TRBD1 matches at 7 bases. CDR3 size: 15 residues. V shed 3 bases and J 7 bases; nucleotides not matched to a gene: 9. Germline loops: CDR1 KGHSH, CDR2 LQKENI. CDR3 in DNA: TGTGCCAGCTCACCGGACAGGTCTGGGGGGCAGCCCCAGCATTTT. Its translation: CASSPDRSGGQPQHF.

This sequence joins TRBV19 and TRBJ2-3; D gene ambiguous. The CDR3 runs 14 residues. Germline lookup yields CDR1 LNHDA and CDR2 SQIVND (reference sequence). V was cut by 4 bases and J by 3 bases, with 11 bases left in between. CDR3 amino acids: CASSNNRHTDTQYF. CDR3 coding DNA: TGTGCCAGTAGTAACAACAGACATACAGATACGCAGTATTTT.

The chain has TRBV6-6 and TRBJ2-7, with TRBD1 matching over 10 bases. Germline V gene sequence: CDR1 MNHNY, CDR2 SVGAGI (reference sequence). After removal of 8 bases from V and 4 bases from J, the junction contained 8 bases not matched to a gene. The CDR3 spans 14 residues. The CDR3 spells CASQRDRGIYEQYF. CDR3 coding DNA: TGTGCCAGCCAACGGGACAGGGGTATATACGAGCAGTACTTC.

Notes on this clone: Other DNA sequences in this specimen translate into the identical CDR3. The chain is built from TRBV28 and TRBJ1-2; TRBD1 agrees at 8 bases. V dropped 8 bases and J dropped 2; count of bases not matched to a gene: 1. Germline CDR1 MDHEN, CDR2 SYDVKM. The CDR3 is 12 residues long. CDR3 DNA sequence: TGTGCCAGCCGGGACAGGAACTATGGCTACACCTTC. It translates to CASRDRNYGYTF.

The chain joins TRBV5-1 to TRBJ2-4; 14 positions agree with TRBD2. The ends lost 8 bases at V and 3 bases at J; junction bases unmatched: 10. The CDR3 spans 17 residues. Germline CDR1 and CDR2: SGHRS and YFSETQ. CDR3 residues: CARPGLAGVGGKNIQYF. Written as DNA, the CDR3 is TGCGCCAGGCCGGGACTAGCGGGAGTTGGCGGCAAAAACATTCAGTACTTC.

The V call is TRBV19, the J call TRBJ1-2; no clear D gene. The CDR3 runs to 16 residues. The germline V gene has CDR1 LNHDA and CDR2 SQIVND (reference sequence). Trimming removed 0 bases at V and 2 bases at J, with 13 bases between. The CDR3 loop is CASSIDSGLTNYGYTF. DNA of the CDR3: TGTGCCAGTAGTATAGATTCGGGTCTTACCAACTATGGCTACACCTTC.

The chain recombines TRBV27 with TRBJ2-7, with 11 bases lining up with TRBD2. J was trimmed by 6 bases and V by 5 bases; bases with no gene match: 6. CDR3 size: 14 residues. CDR1 MNHEY and CDR2 SMNVEV come from the germline V gene (reference sequence). Here the CDR3 reads CASSILAGVGEQYF. In DNA, the CDR3 is TGTGCCAGCAGTATACTAGCGGGAGTAGGCGAGCAGTACTTC.

This chain connects TRBV10-1 to TRBJ1-5, with D perhaps TRBD1 (5 bases). The V and J ends lost 10 bases and 0 bases respectively, with 10 bases between them. The CDR3 loop spans 13 amino acids. The germline V gene has CDR1 WNHNN and CDR2 SYGVQD (reference sequence). CDR3 nucleotide sequence: TGCGCCACCCAGACAGATAGCAATCAGCCCCAGCATTTT. This encodes CATQTDSNQPQHF.

This clone showed up just a few times. The rearrangement uses TRBV11-2 and TRBJ2-5; tentative D call: TRBD1 (7 bases). The CDR3 totals 15 residues. The V gene's germline CDR1 is SGHAT and CDR2 FQNNGV. V gave up 3 bases and J gave up 2 bases, with 13 bases separating them. CDR3: CASSLEGAQQETQYF. The CDR3 nucleotides read TGTGCCAGCAGCTTGGAGGGGGCGCAGCAAGAGACCCAGTACTTC.

The gene calls are TRBV28 and TRBJ2-7; no clear D gene. The CDR3 is 14 amino acids. Germline assignment: CDR1 MDHEN and CDR2 SYDVKM. V lost 3 bases and J 3 bases, leaving 12 bases between the germline ends. CDR3 sequence reads: CASSFEALDYEQYF. CDR3 in DNA: TGTGCCAGCAGTTTTGAGGCGCTAGACTACGAGCAGTACTTC.

The chain carries TRBV23-1 and TRBJ2-2; 8 bases map to TRBD1. TRBV23-1 is reported as an ORF; its role is uncertain. This CDR3 comprises 17 residues. The trim removed 5 bases at V and 1 base at J, leaving 9 bases unmatched. The CDR3 loop is CASSSSAGTGNTGELFF. The CDR3, as DNA: TGCGCCAGCAGTTCGTCGGCCGGGACAGGGAACACCGGGGAGCTGTTTTTT.

Only one count was recorded for this clone. V gene TRBV7-9 combines with J gene TRBJ2-2; 9 bases match TRBD1. V was pared by 5 bases and J by 4 bases, with 5 bases of the junction left unmatched. This CDR3 spans 15 amino acids. CDR1 and CDR2 (germline): SEHNR, FQNEAQ (reference sequence). The CDR3 spells CASSTRQGGTGELFF. CDR3 in DNA: TGTGCCAGCAGCACCCGACAGGGGGGCACCGGGGAGCTGTTTTTT.

The DNA of the CDR3 is TGTGCCAGCAGCTTTAGCGGCGGGTCCAACTACGAGCAGTACTTC. It encodes CASSFSGGSNYEQYF. The V call is TRBV7-2, the J call TRBJ2-7, with a possible D match to TRBD2 (6 bases). CDR3 length: 15 residues. V was cut by 3 bases and J by 3 bases, with 15 bases left in between. Per germline, CDR1 SGHTA and CDR2 FQGNSA.

The gene calls are TRBV28 and TRBJ2-3; perhaps TRBD1 as D (6 bases). The CDR3 is 14 residues long. The V and J ends lost 11 bases and 6 bases respectively, with 21 bases between them. From germline, CDR1 is MDHEN and CDR2 SYDVKM. The CDR3 sequence is CAYPGSRGGDTQYF. The CDR3 coding sequence is TGTGCCTATCCAGGGAGCAGGGGTGGTGATACGCAGTATTTT.

J is TRBJ2-7 and V is TRBV18, with D perhaps matching TRBD2 (7 bases). Germline lookup yields CDR1 KGHSH and CDR2 LQKENI. The V end was cut by 2 bases, the J end by 1 base, with 15 bases between. This CDR3 contains 16 residues. CDR3 bases: TGTGCCAGCTCACCAGGACAGCGGGGTCCATCCTACGAGCAGTACTTC. It codes for CASSPGQRGPSYEQYF.

There are a few counts of this clone. The chain combines TRBV5-1 with TRBJ1-2, with 7 positions matching TRBD1. The germline CDR1 and CDR2 sequences are SGHRS and YFSETQ. V shed 4 bases, J shed 5 bases, and the junction held 11 bases outside the gene matches. The CDR3 sequence is 15 residues long. The CDR3 is CASSPDGTDFYGYTF. The CDR3 DNA sequence: TGCGCCAGCAGCCCGGATGGGACAGACTTTTATGGCTACACCTTC.